This TCR beta chain came from a study of a mutant IDH1 vaccine in newly diagnosed glioma (dated by TCRdb to about 2021). Looking at the study overall: Across visits V03 through V10, patients got a total of eight vaccinations, given in weeks 1, 3, 5, 7, 11, 15, 19 and 23. Vaccination began 4-6 weeks after radiotherapy alone, or alongside temozolomide cycles in the chemotherapy-containing groups. Of the roughly 33 treated patients, about 60% were male and about 40% were female, and the mean age was roughly 38 years. Peripheral blood was drawn at six visits: V03 (baseline), V05, V07, V10, V12 and V13. For exploratory analyses, longitudinal TCRB deep sequencing was carried out in about two dozen treated patients wherever samples were available. Prior to enrollment, standard therapy consisting of radiotherapy alone, temozolomide alone, or radiochemotherapy with temozolomide had been administered to patients, with the combination being received by most patients.

The method was the immunoSEQ multiplex PCR assay. Following the manufacturer's protocol, the hsTCRB Kit was used to amplify rearranged TCR beta chain sequences. Sequencing of TCRB libraries was carried out on an Illumina MiSeq. Per the authors' processing: Demultiplexing, trimming and gene mapping were performed with the kit vendor's proprietary platform. This immuneACCESS table, as held by TCRdb, lists in-frame sequences with V and J called but not all clones. Of the missing ones, under half trace to an unresolved V gene in checked studies; the others have no known cause. Clonal size and the V and J genes are those of that table, whereas D and trimming came from the DNA. A total of 56,000 or so clones appear in this sample, approximately 78% of them only once. The ten largest clones take up 1.5% to 2% of the sample. This clone was seen only once. The antigen this receptor binds is unknown. The input lacks base qualities; no much larger clone sits a single base away.

Interpreted using the paper, the time point label stands for: week 5, during vaccination. A 20-mer mutant IDH1 peptide at 300 micrograms in Montanide made up each vaccine dose, which was injected subcutaneously together with topical imiquimod. Donors had newly diagnosed WHO grade 3 or 4 IDH1-mutant astrocytomas with loss of nuclear ATRX. The samples were drawn from NOA16, a multicentre, single-arm, open-label phase I trial in Germany that tested a mutant IDH1 peptide vaccine in humans for the first time. Genomic DNA for TCRB sequencing was isolated from EDTA blood with the DNeasy Blood and Tissue Kit. The CDR3 starts with the cysteine, ends with the phenylalanine, and has 12 residues. The kept DNA is CDR3 alone, 36 bases in frame from the first base. Cut back by 6 bases and 6 bases, the V and J ends lie 11 bases apart. Sequences MNHEY (CDR1) and SMNVEV (CDR2) are obtained from the germline V gene (reference sequence).

Study-level results and caveats: PBMC samples for TCRB deep sequencing were selected based on availability. Immune responses induced by the vaccine were seen in approximately 93% of patients across multiple MHC alleles. Changes in the top peripheral T cell clonotypes picked up by TCRB sequencing did not appear to be linked to pseudoprogression. According to the authors, sample limitations meant that analyses of patient blood samples could not be reproduced.

This sample comprised PBMCs, obtained from a glioma patient whose treatment included an IDH1 peptide vaccine. The receptor comes from a woman in her thirties or forties with glioma. The chain uses TRBV27 and TRBJ1-2; matching of 5 bases hints at TRBD1 as the D gene. The CDR3 is CASSRAGNGYTF. The base sequence is TGTGCCAGCAGCCGCGCAGGGAATGGCTACACCTTC.